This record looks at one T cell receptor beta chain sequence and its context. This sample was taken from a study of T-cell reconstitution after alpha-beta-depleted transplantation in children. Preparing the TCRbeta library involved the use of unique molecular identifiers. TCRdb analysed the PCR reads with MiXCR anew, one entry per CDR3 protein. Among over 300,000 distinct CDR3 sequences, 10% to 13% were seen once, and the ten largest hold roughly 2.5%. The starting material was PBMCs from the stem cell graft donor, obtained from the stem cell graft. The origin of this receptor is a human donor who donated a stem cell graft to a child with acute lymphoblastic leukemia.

The CDR3: CSVPNWENEQFF. The CDR3 DNA reads as TGCAGTGTGCCGAATTGGGAGAATGAGCAGTTCTTC. The V gene is TRBV20-1, the J gene TRBJ2-1, with D maybe TRBD2 (5 bases). The CDR3 totals 12 residues. Germline V CDR1 and CDR2: DFQATT, SNEGSKA (reference sequence). Trimming left V 7 bases short and J 7 bases short, with 14 bases between.